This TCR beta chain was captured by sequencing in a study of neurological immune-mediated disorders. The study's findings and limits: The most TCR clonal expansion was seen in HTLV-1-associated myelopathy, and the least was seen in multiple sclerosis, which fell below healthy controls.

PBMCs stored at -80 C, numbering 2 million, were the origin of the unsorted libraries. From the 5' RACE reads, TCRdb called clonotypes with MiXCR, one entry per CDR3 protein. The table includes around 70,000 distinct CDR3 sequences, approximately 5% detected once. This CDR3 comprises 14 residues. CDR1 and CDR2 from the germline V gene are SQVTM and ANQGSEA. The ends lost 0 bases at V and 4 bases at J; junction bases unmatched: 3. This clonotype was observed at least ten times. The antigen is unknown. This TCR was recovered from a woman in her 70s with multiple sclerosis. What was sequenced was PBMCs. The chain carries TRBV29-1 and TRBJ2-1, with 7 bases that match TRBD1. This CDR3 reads CSVEDRGQYNEQFF. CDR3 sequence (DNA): TGCAGCGTTGAAGACCGGGGACAGTACAATGAGCAGTTCTTC.